This TCR beta chain was captured by sequencing in a study of PD-1 blockade in classical Hodgkin lymphoma (dated by TCRdb to about 2020). In the study overall: Nivolumab dosing was 3 mg/kg intravenously every 2 weeks, continuing until either disease progression or unacceptable toxicity. A peripheral blood immune signature of response to PD-1 blockade in classical Hodgkin lymphoma was defined using TCR beta sequencing and CyTOF.

The CDR3 spans 17 residues, from the cysteine through the phenylalanine. The retained sequence is limited to the CDR3, 51 bases, with the frame set at the first base. Based on the germline V gene, the CDR1 and CDR2 sequences are SGHTA and FQGNSA. Germline trimming: 5 bases from V, 0 bases from J; junction bases outside gene matches: 4. Overall results and qualifications from the work: Lower diversity was seen in patients whose nivolumab began less than 1 year after ASCT, and these patients were left out of later analyses so that immune reconstitution would not confound the results. Baseline TCR diversity was reported to be lower in newly diagnosed patients than in healthy donors, and even lower in relapsed/refractory patients. Baseline diversity similar to that of newly diagnosed patients was observed in trial patients achieving complete response, whereas significantly lower diversity was observed in partial responders and progressors. By C4D1, a significant rise was seen in CD4+ TCR diversity but not in CD8+ TCR diversity (p=0.0027 vs p=0.16), and the rise was most apparent among complete responders (p=0.02). The study was restricted to a single clinical trial cohort, and the causes of repertoire differences, possibly disease activity or prior therapy, were left undefined.

The meaning of the sample's time point label: cycle 1 day 1 (C1D1), immediately before nivolumab initiation. All trial patients had relapsed after autologous stem cell transplantation, with cohorts A, B and C differing in prior brentuximab vedotin exposure. The trial cohort included 55 to 65 patients with relapsed/refractory classical Hodgkin lymphoma, and each patient had a best overall response of complete response, partial response or progressive disease. In the multi-cohort phase II CheckMate 205 trial, trial patients received single-agent nivolumab. Best overall response was determined by an independent review committee according to the 2007 International Working Group response criteria. Trial PBMCs were obtained immediately prior to nivolumab initiation (C1D1) and on therapy at cycle 2 day 1 and cycle 4 day 1. Peripheral blood was collected in 8 mL Vacutainer Cell Preparation Tubes, from which PBMCs were isolated by centrifugation and then cryopreserved.

The count of this clone is one. It has no known antigen specificity. Per-base quality was not reported, and no clone a single base away is much larger than it. The Qiagen DNeasy kit was used to extract genomic DNA both from unsorted PBMCs and from the negatively selected CD4+ and CD8+ fractions. Using primers that anneal to V and J segments, immunoSEQ multiplex PCR amplified the TCR beta CDR3 regions. A synthetic immune receptor repertoire was used to minimize amplification bias, and remaining bias was computationally removed after sequencing. The study's processing was this. Repertoire diversity was quantified as the Shannon entropy index using custom Python scripts. The unsorted, CD4+ and CD8+ repertoires were each analyzed separately, with the exception of combined analyses, where CD4+ and CD8+ sequences were merged in silico. A clone counted as expanded when the clone's frequency after treatment rose at least 2-fold relative to C1D1, and clones undetected at baseline were given a pseudocount of 0.5. Singleton clones were defined as clones with 0 or 1 copy at C1D1, and non-singleton clones were defined as clones with 2 or more copies. Clones expanded in unsorted samples were assigned a CD4+, CD8+ or unknown annotation through matching of protein sequences in sorted samples from the same patient. Wilcoxon tests on paired samples were used to test changes in diversity from C1D1 to C4D1. Drawn from immuneACCESS, this table holds only the in-frame rearrangements with V and J called that TCRdb kept. Clones are partly lost; checked studies trace under half to an unresolved V gene and leave the rest unexplained. D and trimming were read from the DNA, whereas the V and J calls and clone size are those reported in that table. A total of 20,000 or so clones appear in this sample, approximately 88% of them only once. The ten largest make up approximately 6% of the sample.

The sample here was peripheral blood mononuclear cells (PBMCs), taken at baseline. The rearranged chain carries TRBV7-2 and TRBJ2-1; 13 bases in the junction line up with TRBD2. This sequence was found in a human donor with classical Hodgkin lymphoma. The nucleotide sequence is TGTGCCAGCAGCGGACTAGCGGGGGATCTCTCCTACAATGAGCAGTTCTTC. This gives the protein CASSGLAGDLSYNEQFF.